These 7 T cell receptor beta chains were all obtained from the same sample, sequenced in a study of blood T cell repertoires in COVID-19. Profiled with immunoSEQ multiplex PCR; TCRdb holds only in-frame clones, not every one. The table lists 200,000 to 250,000 clones, 70% to 85% of them singletons. The material sequenced was PBMCs or T cells enriched from blood (not recorded which). These TCRs come from a man aged 35-49 years who had recovered from COVID-19.

The chain uses TRBV27 and TRBJ1-2; D is uncertain. Germline CDR1 and CDR2: MNHEY and SMNVEV (reference sequence). V shed 5 bases and J shed 4 bases, with 17 bases lying between them. The CDR3 has 15 amino acids. CDR3 nucleotide sequence: TGTGCCAGCAGTCCCTTTGCGGACTTCTTCTATGGCTACACCTTC. Protein sequence: CASSPFADFFYGYTF.

The rearrangement uses TRBV5-4 and TRBJ1-2, with D perhaps TRBD1 (5 bases). This CDR3 is 16 amino acids long. Germline V lookup: CDR1 SGHNT, CDR2 YYREEE (reference sequence). With 2 bases removed from V and 2 bases from J, the gap between germline ends came to 16 bases. CDR3 in amino acids: CASSFGDSRGNYGYTF. The CDR3 coding sequence is TGTGCCAGCAGCTTTGGTGACTCTAGGGGCAACTATGGCTACACCTTC.

The chain joins TRBV3-1 (or the pseudogene TRBV3-2) to TRBJ1-2, with 10 nucleotides matching TRBD1. CDR1 is LGHDT and CDR2 is YNNKEL in the germline V gene (reference sequence). The CDR3 consists of 15 residues. Unmatched junction bases numbered 6, after V lost 2 bases and J lost 6 bases. The CDR3 DNA is TGTGCCAGCAGCCAACCCTCGACAGGGGGCGATGGCTACACCTTC. This gives the protein CASSQPSTGGDGYTF.

This clone was picked up a small number of times. Written as DNA, the CDR3 is TGCGCCAGCAGTGAGTCCGACAGGGGGCATGGCTACACCTTC. Translated: CASSESDRGHGYTF. The chain combines TRBV10-2 with TRBJ1-2; TRBD1 agrees at 10 bases. The CDR3 extends over 14 amino acids. V trimming: 0 bases; J trimming: 6 bases; junction bases outside the gene matches: 1. CDR1 is WSHSY and CDR2 is SAAADI in the germline V gene.

The gene calls are TRBV7-2 and TRBJ1-1, with D possibly matching TRBD1 (5 bases). The V end lost 1 base, the J end lost 12 bases, and 15 bases lay between the germline ends. The CDR3 consists of 13 residues. CDR1 is SGHTA, CDR2 FQGNSA, per germline. The CDR3 nucleotides are TGTGCCAGCAGCTTAGTAGGGGTACCGGTGACTTTCTTT. Translated: CASSLVGVPVTFF.

The genes are TRBV19 and TRBJ1-6, with 8 nucleotides matching TRBD1. CDR1 is LNHDA, CDR2 SQIVND, per germline (reference sequence). The CDR3 is 15 residues long. V shed 3 bases, J shed 9 bases, and the junction held 7 bases outside the gene matches. The CDR3 loop is CASSIGGQEGSPLHF. CDR3 in DNA: TGTGCCAGTAGTATCGGGGGACAGGAGGGTTCACCCCTCCACTTT.

In regard to this clone: A much more abundant neighbour one base away suggests this may be a read error. Distinct nucleotide sequences in the sample also encode this CDR3. CDR3 loop: CSVEEGGYGYTF. The DNA of the CDR3 is TGCAGCGTTGAAGAAGGCGGCTATGGCTACACCTTC. The chain has TRBV29-1 and TRBJ1-2, with unresolved D. The CDR3 sequence is 12 residues long. The V gene lost 0 bases and the J gene lost 4 bases, with 6 bases spanning the gap. The V gene's germline CDR1 is SQVTM and CDR2 ANQGSEA.